The 11 T cell receptor beta chains presented below share a single source sample, sequenced in a study of cytomegalovirus exposure and HLA in healthy donors. Libraries were prepared by immunoSEQ multiplex PCR; TCRdb keeps only in-frame clonotypes and omits some of them. The profile shows more than 200,000 clones, 90% of them singletons. The specimen sequenced was PBMCs. Receptor source: a woman under 40 in good health and CMV-seronegative.

V gene TRBV4-1 combines with J gene TRBJ2-7; the D gene is possibly TRBD2 (6 bases). Germline assignment: CDR1 MGHRA and CDR2 YSYEKL. The CDR3 spans 15 residues. Trimming cost V 0 bases and J 2 bases, with 11 bases left between them. DNA for the CDR3: TGCGCCAGCAGCCAAGAACCAGGGAGGACCTACGAGCAGTACTTC. The encoded protein is CASSQEPGRTYEQYF.

The chain is built from TRBV7-8 and TRBJ2-3; TRBD2 agrees at 8 bases. Trimming removed 1 base from V and 2 bases from J; junction bases left unmatched: 2. This CDR3 region has 15 residues. CDR1 SGHVS and CDR2 FQNEAQ come from the germline V gene. CDR3 sequence (DNA): TGTGCCAGCAGCTTAGACGGGAGGGACACAGATACGCAGTATTTT. Protein sequence: CASSLDGRDTDTQYF. The whole variable domain, remainder taken from reference TRBV7-8 and TRBJ2-3, is GAGVSQSPRYKVAKRGQDVALRCDPISGHVSLFWYQQALGQGPEFLTYFQNEAQLDKSGLPSDRFFAERPEGSVSTLKIQRTQQEDSAVYLCASSLDGRDTDTQYFGPGTRLTVL.

The chain is built from TRBV4-3 and TRBJ2-3; D may match TRBD1 or TRBD2 (5 bases each). Trimming pared 4 bases from V and 0 bases from J, leaving 17 bases between. CDR1 and CDR2 (germline): LGHNA, YSLEER. The CDR3 loop spans 17 amino acids. The CDR3 DNA follows: TGCGCCAGCAGCCGGAATGGGGGTGGCCCTAGCACAGATACGCAGTATTTT. Translation gives CASSRNGGGPSTDTQYF.

The chain employs TRBV11-3 and TRBJ1-1; possibly TRBD1 for D (5 bases). CDR3 size: 14 residues. Germline CDR1 and CDR2: SGHNT and YENEEA. Trimming shortened V by 1 base and J by 5 bases, and 11 bases separated the two germline ends. CDR3 loop: CASSLAGIGTEAFF. The CDR3 nucleotides are TGTGCCAGCAGCTTAGCAGGGATCGGGACTGAAGCTTTCTTT. The full variable domain, rest sourced from reference TRBV11-3 and TRBJ1-1, is EAGVVQSPRYKIIEKKQPVAFWCNPISGHNTLYWYLQNLGQGPELLIRYENEEAVDDSQLPKDRFSAERLKGVDSTLKIQPAELGDSAVYLCASSLAGIGTEAFFGQGTRLTVV.

The rearrangement links TRBV15 to TRBJ1-5; 8 nucleotides match TRBD1. Germline trimming cut 5 bases from V and 6 bases from J; bases unmatched to any gene: 12. Germline CDR1 reads LNHNV; CDR2 reads YYDKDF (reference sequence). The CDR3 consists of 16 residues. The CDR3 bases are TGTGCCACCAGCCCCGGACAGGGTGCCCTTCCTCAGCCCCAGCATTTT. Translated: CATSPGQGALPQPQHF. Combining the CDR3 with reference TRBV15 and TRBJ1-5 gives the whole variable domain DAMVIQNPRYQVTQFGKPVTLSCSQTLNHNVMYWYQQKSSQAPKLLFHYYDKDFNNEADTPDNFQSRRPNTSFCFLDIRSPGLGDTAMYLCATSPGQGALPQPQHFGDGTRLSIL.

In its sample, this clone was seen a few times. V usage is TRBV4-2 and J usage is TRBJ2-7; TRBD2 aligns across 7 bases. CDR1 is LGHNA, CDR2 YNFKEQ, per germline. V shed 0 bases and J 7 bases; nucleotides not matched to a gene: 9. The CDR3 is 15 residues long. The CDR3 nucleotides are TGTGCCAGCAGCCAAGATGCGGGAGTCCTTAGGGAGCAGTACTTC. Translation: CASSQDAGVLREQYF.

This clone was detected only once. The chain joins TRBV14 to TRBJ2-7, with D possibly TRBD1 on 5 matching bases. The CDR3 sequence is 18 residues long. Germline CDR1 SGHDN, CDR2 FVKESK. V dropped 2 bases and J dropped 1 base, with 21 bases sitting between them. CDR3 amino acids: CASSQRHEWAGWSYEQYF. CDR3 DNA: TGTGCCAGCAGCCAACGGCATGAGTGGGCAGGGTGGTCCTACGAGCAGTACTTC.

The chain combines TRBV2 with TRBJ2-7, with D perhaps matching TRBD2 (6 bases). CDR3 length: 12 amino acids. V dropped 8 bases and J dropped 5 bases, with 13 bases sitting between them. Germline assignment: CDR1 SNHLY and CDR2 FYNNEI. CDR3: CASAGGTNEQYF. In DNA form, the CDR3 reads TGTGCCAGCGCAGGCGGGACCAACGAGCAGTACTTC.

The rearrangement uses TRBV7-9 and TRBJ2-7; 8 nucleotides align to TRBD1. This CDR3 has 14 amino acids. The ends lost 2 bases at V and 2 bases at J; junction bases unmatched: 2. Germline V lookup: CDR1 SEHNR, CDR2 FQNEAQ (reference sequence). The CDR3 spells CASSLWGQAYEQYF. The CDR3 coding sequence is TGTGCCAGCAGCTTATGGGGACAGGCCTACGAGCAGTACTTC. The entire variable domain, with the rest obtained from reference TRBV7-9 and TRBJ2-7, is as follows: DTGVSQNPRHKITKRGQNVTFRCDPISEHNRLYWYRQTLGQGPEFLTYFQNEAQLEKSRLLSDRFSAERPKGSFSTLEIQRTEQGDSAMYLCASSLWGQAYEQYFGPGTRLTVT.

The J gene is TRBJ2-2, the V gene TRBV28; D is perhaps TRBD2 (5 bases). The CDR3 consists of 12 residues. V was clipped by 4 bases and J by 13 bases, with 13 bases between them. CDR1 is MDHEN, CDR2 SYDVKM, per germline. CDR3 nucleotides: TGTGCCAGCAGTTCTCGGGATAGGACGCTGTTTTTT. Encoded protein: CASSSRDRTLFF.

The gene calls are TRBV7-9 and TRBJ1-2; unclear D gene. CDR1 and CDR2 (germline): SEHNR, FQNEAQ (reference sequence). Trimming stripped 0 bases from V and 4 bases from J, with 12 bases between. This CDR3 spans 15 amino acids. Here the CDR3 DNA reads TGTGCCAGCAGCTTAGCGGGGATTTATAGCTATGGCTACACCTTC. It specifies CASSLAGIYSYGYTF.